This T cell receptor beta chain comes out of a study of blood T cells in healthy people across ages. Then a second PCR, running roughly 7 to 11 cycles, was carried out with a sample-barcoded 5' primer and a J-beta primer mix. TCRdb used MiXCR to reprocess the 5' RACE reads, holding one entry per CDR3 protein. The repertoire holds around 850,000 distinct CDR3 sequences, with 36% as singletons. Germline V gene data show CDR1 as SEHNR and CDR2 as FQNEAQ (reference sequence). There are 14 residues in the CDR3. On this clonotype itself: This sequence may be a read error, since a much larger clone differs from it by one base.

The chain joins TRBV7-9 to TRBJ1-5; D is undetermined. This TCR derives from a man aged 18 to 30 in good health. Material: blood. This CDR3 is CASSFSGDYQPQNF. CDR3 nucleotides: TGTGCCAGCAGCTTTTCGGGTGATTATCAGCCCCAGAATTTT.